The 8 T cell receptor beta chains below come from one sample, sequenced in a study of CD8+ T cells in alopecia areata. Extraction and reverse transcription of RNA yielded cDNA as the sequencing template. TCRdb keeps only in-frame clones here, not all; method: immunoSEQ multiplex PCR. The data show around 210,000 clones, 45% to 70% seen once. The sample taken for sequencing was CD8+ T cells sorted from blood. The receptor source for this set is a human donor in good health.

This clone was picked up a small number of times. CDR3 in amino acids: CASSPGGNTEAFF. Here the CDR3 DNA reads TGTGCCAGCAGCCCAGGGGGGAACACTGAAGCTTTCTTT. The chain carries TRBV25-1 and TRBJ1-1, with 7 bases identical to TRBD1. V dropped 6 bases and J dropped 1; count of bases not matched to a gene: 2. CDR1 and CDR2 (germline): MGHDK, SYGVNS. CDR3 length equals 13 residues.

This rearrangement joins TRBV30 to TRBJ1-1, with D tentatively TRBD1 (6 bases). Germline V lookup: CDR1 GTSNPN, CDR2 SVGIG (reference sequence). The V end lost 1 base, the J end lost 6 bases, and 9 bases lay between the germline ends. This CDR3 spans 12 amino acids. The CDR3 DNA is TGTGCCTGGAGTGAGGGGGACGCTGAAGCTTTCTTT. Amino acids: CAWSEGDAEAFF.

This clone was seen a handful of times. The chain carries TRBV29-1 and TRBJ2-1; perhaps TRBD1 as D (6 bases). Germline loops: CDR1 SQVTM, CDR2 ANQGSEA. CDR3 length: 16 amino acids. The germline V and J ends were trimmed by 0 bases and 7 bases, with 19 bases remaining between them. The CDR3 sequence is CSVEDPAAGVQNEQFF. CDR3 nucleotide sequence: TGCAGCGTTGAAGACCCCGCGGCAGGGGTTCAAAATGAGCAGTTCTTC.

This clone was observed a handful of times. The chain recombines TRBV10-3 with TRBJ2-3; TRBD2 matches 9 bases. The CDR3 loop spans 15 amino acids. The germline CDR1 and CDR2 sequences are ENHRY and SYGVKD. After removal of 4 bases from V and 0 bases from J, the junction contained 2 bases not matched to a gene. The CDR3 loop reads CAISVGLASTDTQYF. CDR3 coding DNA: TGTGCCATCAGTGTCGGACTAGCGAGCACAGATACGCAGTATTTT.

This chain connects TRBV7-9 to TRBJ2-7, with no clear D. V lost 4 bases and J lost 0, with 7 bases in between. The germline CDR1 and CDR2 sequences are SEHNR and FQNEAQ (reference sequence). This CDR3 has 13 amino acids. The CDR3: CASSSVVSYEQYF. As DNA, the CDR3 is TGTGCCAGCAGCTCCGTCGTCTCCTACGAGCAGTACTTC.

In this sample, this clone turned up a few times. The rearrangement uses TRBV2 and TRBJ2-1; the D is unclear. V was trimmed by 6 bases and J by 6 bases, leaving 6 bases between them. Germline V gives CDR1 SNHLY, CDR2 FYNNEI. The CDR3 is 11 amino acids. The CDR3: CASREPNEQFF. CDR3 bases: TGTGCCAGCAGAGAGCCCAATGAGCAGTTCTTC. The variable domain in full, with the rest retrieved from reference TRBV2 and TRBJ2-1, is EPEVTQTPSHQVTQMGQEVILRCVPISNHLYFYWYRQILGQKVEFLVSFYNNEISEKSEIFDDQFSVERPDGSNFTLKIRSTKLEDSAMYFCASREPNEQFFGPGTRLTVL.

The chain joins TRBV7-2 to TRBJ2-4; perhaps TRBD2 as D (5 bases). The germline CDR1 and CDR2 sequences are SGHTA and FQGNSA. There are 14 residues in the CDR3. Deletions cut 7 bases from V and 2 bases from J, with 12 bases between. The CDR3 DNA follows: TGTGCCAGCACCCGGACTGTGACCAAAAACATTCAGTACTTC. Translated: CASTRTVTKNIQYF.

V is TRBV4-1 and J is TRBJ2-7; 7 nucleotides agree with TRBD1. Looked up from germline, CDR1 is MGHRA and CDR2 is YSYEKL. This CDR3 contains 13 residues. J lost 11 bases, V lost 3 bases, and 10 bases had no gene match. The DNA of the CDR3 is TGCGCCAGCAGCCAGGTACCGGGACAGCCTGAGTACTTC. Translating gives CASSQVPGQPEYF.